The TCR beta chain described here comes from a study of Tregs in tolerant kidney transplant recipients. TCRdb keeps only in-frame clones here, not all; method: immunoSEQ multiplex PCR. The table shows roughly 250,000 clones, with 80% to 85% occurring only once. This CDR3 is 15 amino acids long. J gave up 1 base and V 7 bases, and 6 bases lay outside the gene matches. Germline-derived CDR1 and CDR2 are LNHDA and SQIVND (reference sequence). Thawed PBMCs were FACS-sorted into unstimulated CD4+CD25+CD127- regulatory T cells, CD4+CD25- non-regulatory cells, CD4 and CD8 cells. Sequenced material: CD4+ T cells from blood. V gene TRBV19 combines with J gene TRBJ2-2; 7 bases fit TRBD2. This clonotype was sampled from a human donor in good health. The CDR3 DNA reads as TGTGCCAGTACCCCCGGCGGGAGGAACACCGGGGAGCTGTTTTTT. Encoded protein: CASTPGGRNTGELFF.